Sequencing of this TCR beta chain was carried out in a study of T cells in Graves' hyperthyroidism and ophthalmopathy (dated by TCRdb to about 2019). Looking at the study overall: Peripheral blood samples were taken at the time of initial diagnosis, prior to any treatment. To identify TCR V-J signatures that set the groups apart, the researchers used a discovery cohort of about a hundred patients, made up of about 44 with Graves' ophthalmopathy and about 60 with stable Graves' hyperthyroidism. Prospective prediction of ophthalmopathy was tested in an independent validation cohort of 18 to 20 hyperthyroidism patients and around 16 patients who later progressed to ophthalmopathy. The 100 discovery patients were randomly divided into training and test sets at a 7:3 ratio. The study also compared thyroid tissue and blood T-cell repertoires from more than five Graves' hyperthyroidism patients. After blood sampling, hyperthyroidism patients were treated with methimazole at a starting dose of 30 mg daily, and ophthalmopathy patients were treated with high-dose intravenous methylprednisolone. TCR Vbeta CDR3 sequencing of some 140 peripheral blood samples (fewer than 45 ophthalmopathy, roughly 72 hyperthyroidism and roughly 17 progressor patients) is reported in the paper. Overall results and qualifications from the work: In validation, progression to ophthalmopathy was predicted by the model with nearly 71% sensitivity and 72% to 80% specificity, a median of approximately 6.5 months before onset. Blood samples also contained most of the expanded thyroid clonotypes (frequency above 0.001), which suggests that blood repertoires may reflect thyroid immune responses. A model built on a 13 V-J signature distinguished ophthalmopathy from stable hyperthyroidism, reaching over 85% sensitivity and 81% to 83% specificity in cross-validation and 80%/75% in testing. Sample size was not statistically predetermined, and blinding of investigators to group allocation was not performed.

There are many counts of this clonotype. Which antigen it targets is not known. Base qualities are not recorded, but no much larger clone differs from it by a single base. A patient counted as having stable Graves' hyperthyroidism if no progression to ophthalmopathy occurred over 18 months of follow-up. The hyperthyroidism patients were between 18 and 65 years old and newly diagnosed, with a disease duration of less than 2 months. Exclusion was applied to patients with uncontrolled infections, other autoimmune diseases, pregnancy or lactation. Diagnoses relied on clinical symptoms, serum thyroxine and TRAb, thyroid ultrasound and orbital computed tomography. Ficoll-Paque density gradient centrifugation was used to isolate PBMCs from about 9 ml of fresh peripheral blood. Total RNA was extracted with Trizol reagent, and quality was checked on an Agilent 2100 Bioanalyzer. The TCR beta CDR3 regions were amplified from RNA transcripts. A first-round RT-PCR of the TCR CDR3 used the HTBI primer set with the Qiagen OneStep RT-PCR kit. Libraries were constructed in a second round of multiplex PCR, after which size selection and purification were performed. Sequencing of the libraries was done on an Illumina HiSeq2000 using paired-end 100 bp reads. As for the authors' bioinformatics: SOAPnuke was used to process the raw data, with reads discarded if the reads contained adapters or uncalled bases, had a mean Phred below 15, or lacked an exact constant-primer or identifier match. High-quality paired reads were merged using COPE v1.2.5, and each unique nucleotide sequence was defined as a clonotype. MiTCR v1.1 was used to align clonotypes to the IMGT TRBV, TRBD and TRBJ reference segments. The analysis included only V-J combinations with a frequency above 0.0001, which together covered 99% to 99.2% of the repertoires. The TCS score was defined as F50 (clonal expansion) divided by E x V (chaos), with BLOSUM62-based TCRdist calculated between CDR3 peptides within each V-J. Welch's t-statistics and random forest reduced just over 500 V-J features to roughly 13, which were used in a naive Bayes classifier (R e1071). TCRdb applied fastp at Q25 and MiXCR to the public reads, then kept only in-frame beta chains. Rows matching on CDR3 protein sequence are summarized as one entry with the most common DNA and genes. The V and J calls follow TCRdb's processing rather than the paper's. This sample comprises some 440,000 distinct CDR3 sequences, approximately 14% of them detected only once. Roughly 13% of the sample is held by the ten biggest clonotypes.

Including cysteine and phenylalanine, the CDR3 has 14 amino acids. The read is trimmed to its CDR3 DNA, 42 bases read in frame from base 1. V loses 1 base of germline sequence and J loses 0 bases, and the interval between the two ends is 7 bases. The germline V gene provides CDR1 SGHTA and CDR2 FQGNSA. The chain links TRBV7-2 with TRBJ2-7; no D segment can be confidently identified. Sequenced input: blood. This clonotype was obtained from a woman aged 18 to 35 with Graves' hyperthyroidism. The nucleotides are TGTGCCAGCAGCTTAGTGGACGACTCCTACGAGCAGTACTTC. This codes for CASSLVDDSYEQYF.